The present entry profiles one T cell receptor (beta chain) with its context. Antigen unknown. From germline, CDR1 is SGHTA and CDR2 FQGTGA. This CDR3 is built from 15 residues. Trimming removed 6 bases from V and 2 bases from J, with 15 bases in between. This sample stems from a study of regulatory dendritic cells for organ transplantation. Findings of the study overall: Memory T cells were less diverse than naive, with memory CD8+ most oligoclonal.

Memory T cells were CD45RO+, naive were CD45RA+, sorted by FACS. Produced via immunoSEQ multiplex PCR; TCRdb's table is partial and in-frame only. This table holds some 35,000 clones, 85% to 90% found once. Sequenced: naive CD4+ T cells from blood. The subset: CD45RA+ naive T cells. The source of this sequence is a human donor in good health. The chain carries TRBV7-3 and TRBJ2-3; D not certain. CDR3 in DNA: TGTGCCAGCAGATCCGGGTCGCAGGCCACAGATACGCAGTATTTT. This translates into CASRSGSQATDTQYF.